This T cell receptor beta chain is from a study of shared clonotypes between healthy human individuals. The CDR3 has 14 amino acids. Trimming took off 4 bases at V and 0 bases at J, with 7 bases between the two ends. Germline CDR1 is SGHRS and CDR2 is YFSETQ. The study's findings and limits: Limited genetic and exposure-history diversity came from having few donors. As a rule, naive subsets had a larger estimated richness than memory subsets. Clonotype sharing among donors was thought likely to change with sequencing depth.

The assay was immunoSEQ multiplex PCR, and TCRdb's table has in-frame clones only and misses some. Of 2.3 million or so clones in the sample, about 92% are singletons; the top ten hold 0.39%. To note about this clone: Antigen unknown.

V gene TRBV5-1 combines with J gene TRBJ2-2; D remains unclear. The TCR comes from a man aged 18 to 30 in good health. Some clones in this sample may be carry-over from other donors' samples. Input material: naive CD4+ T cells from PBMCs. Subset noted: CD45RA+ positively selected. The CDR3 is CASSPVANTGELFF. CDR3 DNA sequence: TGCGCCAGCAGCCCGGTGGCGAACACCGGGGAGCTGTTTTTT.